The 2 T cell receptor beta chains in this list originate from one sample, sequenced in a study of response to subunit inactivated influenza vaccine. MiXCR, applied by TCRdb to the RT-PCR reads, yields one record per CDR3 protein. Of around 570,000 distinct CDR3 sequences detected, 7.5% to 8.5% appear once; the ten largest clones hold 10% to 15%. The input for sequencing was PBMCs from blood, taken 23 to 25 months after vaccination. The source of these receptors is a man aged 50 to 69 who received an inactivated influenza vaccine.

This clonotype was counted at least ten times. This chain joins TRBV20-1 and TRBJ2-1, with 11 bases fitting TRBD2. V gave up 5 bases and J gave up 9 bases; unmatched junction bases: 9. The length of the CDR3 is 14 residues. Germline V gives CDR1 DFQATT, CDR2 SNEGSKA (reference sequence). This CDR3 is CSAPLAGERSEQFF. The CDR3 DNA reads TGCAGTGCTCCACTAGCGGGAGAAAGGAGTGAGCAGTTCTTC.

The J gene is TRBJ1-1, the V gene TRBV29-1; 7 nucleotides align to TRBD1. Germline CDR1 reads SQVTM; CDR2 reads ANQGSEA. With V trimmed by 6 bases and J by 5 bases, 9 bases remained unmatched. The CDR3 covers 13 residues. CDR3 coding DNA: TGCAGCGTCAGAGAGGGGGCGCGGACTGAAGCTTTCTTT. It translates to CSVREGARTEAFF.